The clone carrying this T cell receptor (beta chain) was observed a few times. CDR1 MNHEY and CDR2 SVGEGT come from the germline V gene. This CDR3 has 11 residues. With 4 bases removed from V and 9 bases from J, the gap between germline ends came to 7 bases. These data originate in a study of patients and donors after allogeneic stem cell transplantation. TCRdb called the RT-PCR reads again in MiXCR, with one record for every CDR3 protein. In the table there are over 150,000 distinct CDR3 sequences, roughly 31% of which are singletons. V gene TRBV6-2 or TRBV6-3 combines with J gene TRBJ1-5; unclear D gene. The receptor's source is a human donor who was either an allogeneic HSCT recipient or a stem cell or donor lymphocyte infusion donor (not recorded which). It is not recorded whose cells these are; they may come from a transplant donor. Sequenced sample: blood, either unsorted or a sorted T cell fraction (not recorded which). CDR3 loop: CASSFPGPQHF. In DNA, the CDR3 is TGTGCCAGCAGTTTCCCGGGGCCCCAGCATTTT.